A single T cell receptor beta chain is shown here with its context. The target antigen is unknown. Assay: immunoSEQ multiplex PCR; the TCRdb copy retains only in-frame clones and omits some. The repertoire holds around 150,000 clones, with around 91% as singletons. Unmatched junction bases numbered 6, after V lost 4 bases and J lost 9 bases. The length of the CDR3 is 12 residues. CDR1 is SNHLY, CDR2 FYNNEI, per germline. The sample is drawn from a study of T cell responses to AZD1222 COVID-19 vaccine. Findings and limits, study-wide: Spike-wide vaccine-associated CD4 TCRs dominated at 160-218 and 743-854. Spike-specific TCR depth and breadth grew after two AZD1222 doses. Close to half of spike-specific TCRs reportedly recognize unmutated variant regions.

This sequence originates from an adult who received the AZD1222 COVID-19 vaccine. The chain employs TRBV2 and TRBJ2-7; TRBD1 matches at 7 bases. Sequencing was performed on peripheral blood, taken 28 days after the second AZD1222 dose. The CDR3 loop is CASSVDRAGQYF. CDR3 DNA: TGTGCCAGCAGTGTCGACAGGGCTGGGCAGTACTTC.